This T cell receptor (beta chain) was profiled in a study of T cells in Graves' hyperthyroidism and ophthalmopathy. The germline CDR1 and CDR2 sequences are MNHEY and SMNVEV (reference sequence). This CDR3 has 11 residues. The TCR beta CDR3 regions underwent amplification using RNA transcripts as the source. The HTBI primer set served for first-round RT-PCR of the TCR CDR3. A single record per CDR3 protein comes from TCRdb applying MiXCR to the multiplex PCR reads. The sample includes a few hundred thousand distinct CDR3 sequences, about 15% seen only once; the top ten take around 7.3%. This clonotype has just a few counts.

The TCR comes from a young woman with Graves' hyperthyroidism. The sequencing sample was made of blood. The chain combines TRBV27 with TRBJ1-5, with D maybe TRBD1 (5 bases). CDR3 coding DNA: TGTGCGGTCGGGGGTAATCAGCCCCAGCATTTT. Translation gives CAVGGNQPQHF.